A single sample is the source of the 27 T cell receptor beta chains below, sequenced in a study of blood T cell repertoires in COVID-19. Sequencing used immunoSEQ multiplex PCR; TCRdb keeps in-frame clones, though not all of them. The sample has about 370,000 clones, roughly nine tenths seen once. The sequenced material came from PBMCs or T cells enriched from blood (not recorded which). The receptors stem from a man younger than 35 who had recovered from COVID-19.

This chain joins TRBV4-2 and TRBJ2-4; D is undetermined. The CDR3 sequence is 15 residues long. V gave up 0 bases and J gave up 5 bases, with 11 bases separating them. The germline V gene encodes CDR1 LGHNA and CDR2 YNFKEQ. CDR3 sequence: CASSQDPRLENIQYF. As DNA, the CDR3 is TGTGCCAGCAGCCAAGACCCCCGGTTGGAAAACATTCAGTACTTC.

V is TRBV27 and J is TRBJ1-1; D remains ambiguous. The V gene lost 0 bases and the J gene lost 4 bases, with 15 bases spanning the gap. In germline, CDR1 is MNHEY, CDR2 SMNVEV (reference sequence). This CDR3 contains 16 residues. CDR3 sequence (DNA): TGTGCCAGCAGTTTATCGTTGGAGGCGCGGGGCACTGAAGCTTTCTTT. It translates to CASSLSLEARGTEAFF.

About this clone itself: At the DNA level, this CDR3 is encoded by other sequences in the same sample as well. The CDR3 protein is CASSSTGGGTEAFF. CDR3 sequence (DNA): TGTGCCAGCAGCTCAACAGGGGGCGGCACTGAAGCTTTCTTT. The rearrangement joins TRBV7-9 to TRBJ1-1, with 9 bases fitting TRBD1. With V trimmed by 4 bases and J by 4 bases, 4 bases remained unmatched. CDR3 length: 14 amino acids. Germline V lookup: CDR1 SEHNR, CDR2 FQNEAQ (reference sequence).

About this clone itself: Being one base from a much bigger clone, this may be a read error. This chain joins TRBV11-3 and TRBJ2-1; D remains unclear. CDR1 is SGHNT and CDR2 is YENEEA in the germline V gene. V dropped 1 base and J dropped 0 bases, with 7 bases sitting between them. The CDR3 extends over 15 amino acids. CDR3 nucleotides: TGTGCCAGCAGCTTAGGGGCGAGCTCCTACAATGAGCAGTTCTTC. This codes for CASSLGASSYNEQFF.

V is TRBV4-2 and J is TRBJ1-1, with D unclear. CDR1 is LGHNA and CDR2 is YNFKEQ in the germline V gene. The germline V and J ends were trimmed by 0 bases and 1 base, with 3 bases remaining between them. The CDR3 extends over 13 amino acids. CDR3 in amino acids: CASSQERNTEAFF. CDR3 coding DNA: TGTGCCAGCAGCCAAGAGAGGAACACTGAAGCTTTCTTT.

The V call is TRBV7-8, the J call TRBJ1-3; unclear D gene. CDR1 SGHVS and CDR2 FQNEAQ come from the germline V gene. V gave up 8 bases and J gave up 7 bases, with 21 bases separating them. The CDR3 contains 15 residues. CDR3 bases: TGTGCCAGCCGACAAGGCGCCCAAAGACCTAACACCATATATTTT. Protein sequence: CASRQGAQRPNTIYF.

This rearrangement joins TRBV5-1 to TRBJ2-5, with TRBD2 as a possible D gene (7 bases). Germline V gene sequence: CDR1 SGHRS, CDR2 YFSETQ. The ends were cut back, 6 bases at V and 0 bases at J, with 18 bases in the middle. The CDR3 extends over 16 amino acids. The CDR3 region has the DNA TGCGCCAGCACCCCCGGGGGGCAACCATACCAAGAGACCCAGTACTTC. Its translation is CASTPGGQPYQETQYF.

This chain's CDR3 is CASSPESGAGTISNEKLFF. Written as DNA, the CDR3 is TGTGCCAGCAGTCCTGAAAGTGGGGCAGGCACCATCTCTAATGAAAAACTGTTTTTT. The genes are TRBV6-6 and TRBJ1-4; a possible D gene is TRBD1 (5 bases). The CDR3 sequence is 19 residues long. Germline V gene data show CDR1 as MNHNY and CDR2 as SVGAGI (reference sequence). The V and J ends lost 5 bases and 3 bases respectively, with 25 bases between them.

The chain couples TRBV30 to TRBJ1-1; D ambiguous. Trimming took 2 bases from V and 5 from J, leaving 9 bases between them. CDR1 and CDR2 from the germline V gene are GTSNPN and SVGIG (reference sequence). CDR3 length: 12 residues. This CDR3 is CAWSKSGTEAFF. The CDR3 coding sequence is TGTGCCTGGAGTAAATCGGGGACTGAAGCTTTCTTT.

The chain employs TRBV6-4 and TRBJ2-2; 7 bases align to TRBD1. From germline, CDR1 is MRHNA and CDR2 SNTAGT. This CDR3 has 15 amino acids. J lost 1 base, V lost 6 bases, and 5 bases had no gene match. CDR3 coding DNA: TGTGCCAGCAGCCGACAGGGCCTGAACACCGGGGAGCTGTTTTTT. Translating it yields CASSRQGLNTGELFF.

This clone was seen only once. V is TRBV19 and J is TRBJ1-2, with D perhaps TRBD1 (5 bases). V lost 6 bases and J lost 7, with 15 bases in between. The CDR3 loop spans 13 amino acids. Germline CDR1 reads LNHDA; CDR2 reads SQIVND (reference sequence). CDR3 loop: CASRTGAWGGYTF. CDR3 nucleotides: TGTGCCAGTAGAACAGGCGCCTGGGGTGGCTACACCTTC.

Only one count was recorded for this clone. This rearrangement joins TRBV5-1 to TRBJ2-4; maybe TRBD2 (5 bases). The CDR3 totals 14 residues. CDR1 is SGHRS and CDR2 is YFSETQ in the germline V gene. Trimming removed 0 bases at V and 4 bases at J, with 8 bases between. In DNA form, the CDR3 reads TGCGCCAGCAGCTTGGGACGGGGAAAAAACATTCAGTACTTC. It yields the protein CASSLGRGKNIQYF.

The chain uses TRBV7-2 and TRBJ2-1, with a possible D match to TRBD1 (6 bases). Germline loops: CDR1 SGHTA, CDR2 FQGNSA. V was clipped by 4 bases and J by 7 bases, with 20 bases between them. This CDR3 contains 16 residues. This CDR3 is CASSSQGQGMGNEQFF. CDR3 DNA: TGTGCCAGCAGCTCCCAAGGGCAGGGGATGGGGAATGAGCAGTTCTTC.

The rearrangement links TRBV7-2 to TRBJ1-6; perhaps TRBD1 as D (5 bases). The CDR3 length is 14 residues. V lost 3 bases and J lost 9, with 12 bases in between. From germline, CDR1 is SGHTA and CDR2 FQGNSA. In DNA, the CDR3 is TGTGCCAGCAGCTTGGGGGGGTTTGGTTCACCCCTCCACTTT. Translating it yields CASSLGGFGSPLHF.

The rearrangement links TRBV5-1 to TRBJ2-5; perhaps TRBD1 as D (8 bases). Germline CDR1 and CDR2: SGHRS and YFSETQ. Trimming left V 4 bases short and J 5 bases short, with 18 bases between. This CDR3 has 15 residues. This CDR3 is CASSDLGQGGETQYF. The CDR3 DNA is TGCGCCAGCAGCGACCTCGGACAGGGAGGGGAGACCCAGTACTTC.

The V call is TRBV13, the J call TRBJ2-2; 7 nucleotides line up with TRBD1. J gave up 6 bases and V 4 bases, and 2 bases lay outside the gene matches. Germline V gene lookup returns CDR1 PRHDT and CDR2 FYEKMQ (reference sequence). The length of the CDR3 is 13 residues. CDR3 DNA: TGTGCCAGCAGCTCAGACAGGGCCGGGGAGCTGTTTTTT. This translates into CASSSDRAGELFF.

J is TRBJ2-5 and V is TRBV9; 9 bases fit TRBD2. Germline V CDR1 and CDR2: SGDLS, YYNGEE. Trimming cost V 0 bases and J 3 bases; bases outside gene matches: 15. This CDR3 has 19 amino acids. CDR3: CASSVVNVKEASGKETQYF. The CDR3 bases are TGTGCCAGCAGCGTAGTAAATGTCAAGGAGGCTAGCGGGAAAGAGACCCAGTACTTC.

This rearrangement joins TRBV2 to TRBJ1-4, with 7 bases that match TRBD1. CDR3 length: 15 amino acids. V gave up 6 bases and J gave up 8 bases; unmatched junction bases: 12. Germline CDR1 and CDR2: SNHLY and FYNNEI. The CDR3 is CASSEGALTGEKLFF. CDR3 DNA sequence: TGTGCCAGCAGCGAGGGGGCGTTAACTGGGGAAAAACTGTTTTTT.

The rearrangement joins TRBV2 to TRBJ2-4; D may be TRBD2 (5 bases). Trimming took off 7 bases at V and 5 bases at J, with 6 bases between the two ends. Germline loops: CDR1 SNHLY, CDR2 FYNNEI. The CDR3 covers 11 residues. CDR3 protein: CASNGENIQYF. The CDR3, as DNA: TGTGCCAGCAACGGGGAAAACATTCAGTACTTC.

The DNA of the CDR3 is TGTGCCAGCAGCGATACTCGGACTGACGGCTCTGGAAACACCATATATTTT. This gives the protein CASSDTRTDGSGNTIYF. The chain uses TRBV13 and TRBJ1-3, with D unclear. Germline V CDR1 and CDR2: PRHDT, FYEKMQ (reference sequence). V was pared by 5 bases and J by 0 bases, with 17 bases between. This CDR3 spans 17 amino acids.

This clone was seen only a few times. The rearrangement joins TRBV5-4 to TRBJ1-3, with a weak D call TRBD1 (6 bases). CDR1 is SGHNT and CDR2 is YYREEE in the germline V gene (reference sequence). This CDR3 region has 16 residues. V gave up 5 bases and J gave up 0 bases, with 15 bases separating them. CDR3 amino acids: CASSFQGRTSGNTIYF. For the CDR3, the DNA is TGTGCCAGCAGTTTTCAGGGGCGCACCTCTGGAAACACCATATATTTT.

The chain recombines TRBV7-9 with TRBJ1-5; 10 positions match TRBD1. The CDR3 covers 16 residues. Losses at the gene ends were 5 bases for V and 0 bases for J; bases not matched to a gene: 4. The germline V gene encodes CDR1 SEHNR and CDR2 FQNEAQ (reference sequence). Here the CDR3 reads CASSMGQGYSNQPQHF. The CDR3 region has the DNA TGTGCCAGCAGCATGGGACAGGGGTATAGCAATCAGCCCCAGCATTTT.

This CDR3 is CASSSLTGGTEKLFF. In DNA, the CDR3 is TGTGCCAGTAGTTCGTTGACAGGGGGGACTGAAAAACTGTTTTTT. The J gene is TRBJ1-4, the V gene TRBV19, with TRBD1 matching over 9 bases. V trimming: 5 bases; J trimming: 7 bases; junction bases outside the gene matches: 8. The CDR3 covers 15 residues. CDR1 is LNHDA and CDR2 is SQIVND in the germline V gene (reference sequence).

The chain couples TRBV11-2 to TRBJ1-1; D is ambiguous. Germline values: CDR1 SGHAT, CDR2 FQNNGV. CDR3 length: 14 amino acids. The germline V and J ends were trimmed by 1 base and 3 bases, with 9 bases remaining between them. Here the CDR3 reads CASSLVGSDTEAFF. CDR3 sequence (DNA): TGTGCCAGCAGCTTAGTCGGGAGTGACACTGAAGCTTTCTTT. Full variable domain (outside the CDR3, taken from reference TRBV11-2 and TRBJ1-1): EAGVAQSPRYKIIEKRQSVAFWCNPISGHATLYWYQQILGQGPKLLIQFQNNGVVDDSQLPKDRFSAERLKGVDSTLKIQPAKLEDSAVYLCASSLVGSDTEAFFGQGTRLTVV.

The V and J genes are TRBV5-4 and TRBJ2-4; 9 bases fit TRBD1. Germline V CDR1 and CDR2: SGHNT, YYREEE (reference sequence). This CDR3 is built from 14 residues. V shed 4 bases, J shed 8 bases, and the junction held 7 bases outside the gene matches. CDR3 in DNA: TGTGCCAGCAGCGGCGGACAGGGGTTGGACATTCAGTACTTC. It codes for CASSGGQGLDIQYF.

The V gene is TRBV7-2, the J gene TRBJ1-4; the D gene is possibly TRBD1 (5 bases). Germline CDR1 and CDR2: SGHTA and FQGNSA. The V end was cut by 1 base, the J end by 8 bases, with 14 bases between. The CDR3 loop spans 15 amino acids. The CDR3 is CASSLVFAQGEKLFF. The CDR3 coding sequence is TGTGCCAGCAGCTTAGTCTTCGCCCAGGGAGAAAAACTGTTTTTT.

The gene calls are TRBV2 and TRBJ1-3; D is uncertain. CDR3 length: 15 residues. With 8 bases removed from V and 0 bases from J, the gap between germline ends came to 14 bases. Germline CDR1 reads SNHLY; CDR2 reads FYNNEI. The CDR3 DNA is TGTGCCAGCGGAAGACTTGCACCCTCTGGAAACACCATATATTTT. Amino acids: CASGRLAPSGNTIYF.